The sequence of this TCR beta chain was determined in a study of blood T cell repertoires in COVID-19 (TCRdb year 2020). At the level of the whole study: Samples from collaborators originated in the United States, Italy and Spain and spanned both the acute and convalescent phases of COVID-19. Samples came from the ongoing ImmuneRACE study (first 160 participants) plus 1,254 subjects from 6 global collaborators. The material from the prospective study consisted of cDNA or gDNA derived from T cells, B-cell-depleted T cells, or PBMCs. The repertoires were released in a freely available public database meant as a resource for research on the immune response to SARS-CoV-2. Where HLA class I and class II types were available, the types were taken from metadata supplied by the sample provider, not from assay-based typing. Subjects who had been exposed to COVID-19, were actively infected with it, or had recovered from it provided the deeply sampled blood TCRbeta repertoires that made up the dataset. A de-identified subject ID, COVID-19 status, age in years and sex were almost always included in the sample metadata.

TCRbeta CDR3 regions were amplified from genomic DNA using the immunoSEQ Assay, a bias-controlled multiplex PCR. As for the original processing: The number of nucleated cells in each sample was estimated from the amplification of reference gene primers within the assay. To quantify the absolute abundance of each unique TCRbeta CDR3 rearrangement, sequence reads were collapsed and filtered. For each sample, productive Simpson clonality was calculated by taking the square root of Simpson's diversity index across productive rearrangements. As stored in TCRdb, this immuneACCESS dataset retains in-frame rearrangements with V and J assigned. A fraction of the clones does not appear; measured against another copy, unresolved V genes explain less than half of the discrepancy, and the remainder lacks a known reason. The V and J calls and clone size come from that table; D and trimming were worked out from the DNA. Here the sample has approximately 52,000 clones; approximately 92% occur a single time. The ten biggest clones cover about 6.5% of the sample.

CDR1 and CDR2 were assigned from the germline V gene as MNHEY and SVGAGI. The CDR3 goes from the cysteine to the phenylalanine over 16 residues. The DNA shown is the 48-base CDR3, in frame from base 1. V was cut back by 2 bases and J by 1 base, leaving a gap of 15 bases between them. Results and caveats for the whole study, not just this receptor: The amount of clinical and demographic metadata varied by source and participant and was provided uncurated.

Concerning this clone itself: What antigen it recognizes has not been identified. No much larger clonotype is one base removed from it; base qualities were not supplied.

Collaborating institutions collected whole blood in K2EDTA tubes following their own protocols. For TCRbeta analysis, collaborator samples were shipped as frozen whole blood, as isolated PBMCs, or as DNA extracted from either sample type. Sequencing was carried out using peripheral blood. The TCR was taken from a man aged 45-65 years with active COVID-19. The sequence is built from TRBV6-5 and TRBJ2-7; the best D guess is TRBD1, with 5 bases matching. For the CDR3, the sequence is CASSYQTQGGSYEQYF. The DNA sequence is given as TGTGCCAGCAGTTACCAAACGCAGGGTGGTTCCTACGAGCAGTACTTC.